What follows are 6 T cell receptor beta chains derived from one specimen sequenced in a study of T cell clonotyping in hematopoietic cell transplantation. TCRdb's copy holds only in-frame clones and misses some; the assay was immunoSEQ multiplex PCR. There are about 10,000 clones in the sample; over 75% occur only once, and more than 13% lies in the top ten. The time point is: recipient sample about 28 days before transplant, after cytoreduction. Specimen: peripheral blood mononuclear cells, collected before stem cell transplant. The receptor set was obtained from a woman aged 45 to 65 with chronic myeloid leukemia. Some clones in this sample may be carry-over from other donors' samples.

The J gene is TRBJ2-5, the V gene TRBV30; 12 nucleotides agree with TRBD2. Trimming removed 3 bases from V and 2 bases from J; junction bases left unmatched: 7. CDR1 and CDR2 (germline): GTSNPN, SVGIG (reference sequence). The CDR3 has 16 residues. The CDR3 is CAWSSRTSGIQETQYF. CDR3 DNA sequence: TGTGCCTGGAGCTCCCGGACTAGCGGGATTCAAGAGACCCAGTACTTC.

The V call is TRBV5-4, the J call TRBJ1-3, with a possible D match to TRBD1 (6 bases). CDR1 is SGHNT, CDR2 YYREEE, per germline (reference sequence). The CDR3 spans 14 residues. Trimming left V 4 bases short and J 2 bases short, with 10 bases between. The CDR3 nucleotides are TGTGCCAGCAGCATACAGGGTACTGGAAACACCATATATTTT. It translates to CASSIQGTGNTIYF.

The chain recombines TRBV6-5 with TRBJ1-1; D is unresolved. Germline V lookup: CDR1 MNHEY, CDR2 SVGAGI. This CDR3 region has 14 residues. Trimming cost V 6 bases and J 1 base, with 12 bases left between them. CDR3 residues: CASRKGRPNTEAFF. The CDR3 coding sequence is TGTGCCAGCAGGAAAGGACGCCCGAACACTGAAGCTTTCTTT.

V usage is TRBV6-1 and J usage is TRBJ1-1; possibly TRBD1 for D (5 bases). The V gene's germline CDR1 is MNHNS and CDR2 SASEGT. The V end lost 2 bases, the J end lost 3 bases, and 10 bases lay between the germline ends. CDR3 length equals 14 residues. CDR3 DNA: TGTGCCAGCAGTGAAAGACGAGGGGACACTGAAGCTTTCTTT. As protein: CASSERRGDTEAFF.

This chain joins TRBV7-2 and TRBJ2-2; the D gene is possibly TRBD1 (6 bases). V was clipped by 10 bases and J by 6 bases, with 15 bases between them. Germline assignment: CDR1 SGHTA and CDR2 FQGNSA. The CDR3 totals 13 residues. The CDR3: CATGAGVPGELFF. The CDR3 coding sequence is TGTGCCACAGGAGCAGGGGTTCCCGGGGAGCTGTTTTTT.

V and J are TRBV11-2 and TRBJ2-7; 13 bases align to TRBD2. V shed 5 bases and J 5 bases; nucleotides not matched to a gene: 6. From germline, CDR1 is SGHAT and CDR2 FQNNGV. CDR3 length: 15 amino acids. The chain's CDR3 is CASSRGLAGVDEQYF. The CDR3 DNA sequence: TGTGCCAGCAGCCGAGGACTAGCGGGAGTGGACGAGCAGTACTTC.